These T cell receptor beta chains were read from a single sample in a study of CD8 T cells in ankylosing spondylitis. TCRdb itself ran the 5' RACE reads through MiXCR, one entry per CDR3 protein. The repertoire holds about 190,000 distinct CDR3 sequences, over 10% seen once, with 11% in the top ten. The specimen was blood, either unsorted or a sorted T cell fraction (not recorded which). Receptors were obtained from a female donor with ankylosing spondylitis or in good health (not recorded which). CDR3s include the opening cysteine and the closing phenylalanine or tryptophan. The D gene is left open where the match is weak. Where a row states a size, it is once, few, many or the class of an expanded clone; other rows omit it.

cdr3_nt: TGCGGCGCTCCGGGACAGGGAATTTACAATGAGCAGTTCTTC
cdr3_aa: CGAPGQGIYNEQFF
v_call: TRBV29-1
cdr3_length: 14
clone_size: NA
d_call: TRBD1
j_call: TRBJ2-1

cdr3_nt: TGCGCCAGCAGCCCCCTTAGGGGGATACAAGAGACCCAGTACTTC
cdr3_aa: CASSPLRGIQETQYF
v_call: TRBV5-1
cdr3_length: 15
clone_size: few
d_call: NA
j_call: TRBJ2-5

cdr3_nt: TGTGCCAGCAAATCACCCGGGACAGACGAGCAGTACTTC
cdr3_aa: CASKSPGTDEQYF
v_call: TRBV6-1
cdr3_length: 13
clone_size: NA
d_call: TRBD1
j_call: TRBJ2-7

cdr3_nt: TGCAGTGTCACGGACAGGGCTTCTGGCTACACCTTC
cdr3_aa: CSVTDRASGYTF
v_call: TRBV20-1
cdr3_length: 12
clone_size: NA
d_call: TRBD1
j_call: TRBJ1-2

cdr3_nt: TGTGCCAGCAGCCCCCGTGCCTCGTCTGACGAGACCCAGTACTTC
cdr3_aa: CASSPRASSDETQYF
v_call: TRBV7-9
cdr3_length: 15
clone_size: few
d_call: NA
j_call: TRBJ2-5

cdr3_nt: TGCGCCAGCAGCCAAGATCGGGGGCCTGCTAACTATGGCTACACCTTC
cdr3_aa: CASSQDRGPANYGYTF
v_call: TRBV4-3
cdr3_length: 16
clone_size: many
d_call: NA
j_call: TRBJ1-2

cdr3_nt: TGTGCCAGCAGCTTAGGTCCGGGGAGCAAAGCTTTCTTT
cdr3_aa: CASSLGPGSKAFF
v_call: TRBV5-6
cdr3_length: 13
clone_size: NA
d_call: NA
j_call: TRBJ1-1

cdr3_nt: TGTGCCAGCAGTGGGACTTCCCGCTATGGCTACACCTTC
cdr3_aa: CASSGTSRYGYTF
v_call: TRBV28
cdr3_length: 13
clone_size: many
d_call: NA
j_call: TRBJ1-2

cdr3_nt: TGTGCCAGCACCCGGGCTCCGGGACAGGACTCTGGGGCCAACGTCCTGACTTTC
cdr3_aa: CASTRAPGQDSGANVLTF
v_call: TRBV7-9
cdr3_length: 18
clone_size: NA
d_call: TRBD1
j_call: TRBJ2-6

cdr3_nt: TGTGCCTGGGCTCGGACTAGCGGGAGCCCCGGGGAGCTGTTTTTT
cdr3_aa: CAWARTSGSPGELFF
v_call: TRBV30
cdr3_length: 15
clone_size: many
d_call: TRBD2
j_call: TRBJ2-2

cdr3_nt: TGTGCCAGCAGTTACTCGTTTGGGACTAGCGGGAGCAATGAGCAGTTCTTC
cdr3_aa: CASSYSFGTSGSNEQFF
v_call: TRBV6-5
cdr3_length: 17
clone_size: NA
d_call: TRBD2
j_call: TRBJ2-1

cdr3_nt: TGTGCCAGCAGCCCGACTAGCGGGAGCGGGGGAGAGACCCAGTACTTC
cdr3_aa: CASSPTSGSGGETQYF
v_call: TRBV7-2
cdr3_length: 16
clone_size: many
d_call: TRBD2
j_call: TRBJ2-5

cdr3_nt: TGTGCCAGCAGCCGCTTCGCGGGAGGGGGTAATGAGCAGTTCTTC
cdr3_aa: CASSRFAGGGNEQFF
v_call: TRBV3-1
cdr3_length: 15
clone_size: many
d_call: TRBD2
j_call: TRBJ2-1

cdr3_nt: TGTGCCAGCAGTTACAGAGCGGGACGCGTCACAGATACGCAGTATTTT
cdr3_aa: CASSYRAGRVTDTQYF
v_call: TRBV6-2/TRBV6-3
cdr3_length: 16
clone_size: many
d_call: TRBD2
j_call: TRBJ2-3

cdr3_nt: TGTGCCACCAGCCCCCGGAGGGCTAGCGGGCACTCCTACAATGAGCAGTTCTTC
cdr3_aa: CATSPRRASGHSYNEQFF
v_call: TRBV15
cdr3_length: 18
clone_size: few
d_call: TRBD2
j_call: TRBJ2-1

cdr3_nt: TGTGCCAGCAGCCATCCCCGTAACCGATACGAGCAGTACTTC
cdr3_aa: CASSHPRNRYEQYF
v_call: TRBV12-3/TRBV12-4
cdr3_length: 14
clone_size: few
d_call: NA
j_call: TRBJ2-7

cdr3_nt: TGTGCCAGCAGTTTGGGGCTTGGGCAGGCTAGAGCCCAGTACTTC
cdr3_aa: CASSLGLGQARAQYF
v_call: TRBV12-3/TRBV12-4
cdr3_length: 15
clone_size: few
d_call: NA
j_call: TRBJ2-5

cdr3_nt: TGTGCCAGCGGGAGGTTGACAGATACGCAGTATTTT
cdr3_aa: CASGRLTDTQYF
v_call: TRBV7-7
cdr3_length: 12
clone_size: NA
d_call: NA
j_call: TRBJ2-3

cdr3_nt: TGTGCCAGCTCCTACGCATCCAATATCCAAGAGACCCAGTACTTC
cdr3_aa: CASSYASNIQETQYF
v_call: TRBV28
cdr3_length: 15
clone_size: NA
d_call: NA
j_call: TRBJ2-5

cdr3_nt: TGCGCCAGCAGCCAAGGGGACTACGATACGCAGTATTTT
cdr3_aa: CASSQGDYDTQYF
v_call: TRBV4-1
cdr3_length: 13
clone_size: many
d_call: TRBD2
j_call: TRBJ2-3

cdr3_nt: TGTGCCAGTCTTTTTAGGGGGACCGGGGAGCTGTTTTTT
cdr3_aa: CASLFRGTGELFF
v_call: TRBV3-1
cdr3_length: 13
clone_size: NA
d_call: NA
j_call: TRBJ2-2

cdr3_nt: TGTGCCAGCAGCGGCAACGGACTGTCCTACGAGCAGTACTTC
cdr3_aa: CASSGNGLSYEQYF
v_call: TRBV12-3/TRBV12-4
cdr3_length: 14
clone_size: many
d_call: NA
j_call: TRBJ2-7

cdr3_nt: TGCAGTGCTACTAAAACAGGACCCTCTGGGGCCAACGTCCTGACTTTC
cdr3_aa: CSATKTGPSGANVLTF
v_call: TRBV20-1
cdr3_length: 16
clone_size: many
d_call: NA
j_call: TRBJ2-6

cdr3_nt: TGTGCCAGCAGCCAACCGACTAGCGGAGGCCTCAATGAGCAGTTCTTC
cdr3_aa: CASSQPTSGGLNEQFF
v_call: TRBV4-2
cdr3_length: 16
clone_size: many
d_call: TRBD2
j_call: TRBJ2-1